A single sample gave rise to the 21 T cell receptor beta chains below, sequenced in a study of blood T cells in healthy people across ages. It was with a sample-barcoded 5' primer and a J-beta primer mix that a second PCR of roughly 7 to 12 cycles was run. TCRdb reprocessed the 5' RACE reads via MiXCR and lists one record per CDR3 protein. The sample lists more than 1.4 million distinct CDR3 sequences; 42% were seen once. Sequencing was carried out using blood. The receptor set was obtained from a woman aged 18-29 years in good health.

CDR3 amino acids: CAISTTGRGDNEQFF. CDR3 coding DNA: TGTGCCATCAGTACGACAGGGCGAGGGGACAATGAGCAGTTCTTC. V and J are TRBV10-3 and TRBJ2-1, with 7 bases that match TRBD1. The CDR3 totals 15 residues. Unmatched junction bases numbered 9, after V lost 5 bases and J lost 5 bases. Germline CDR1 ENHRY, CDR2 SYGVKD.

On this clonotype: An end of the junction does not agree with germline; a read error may underlie this. The chain couples TRBV27 to TRBJ2-2; 8 positions agree with TRBD1. The CDR3 covers 15 residues. Germline V gene sequence: CDR1 MNHEY, CDR2 SMNVEV (reference sequence). CDR3 protein: CVSRAGTGNTGELFF. CDR3 bases: TGTGTCAGCAGAGCCGGGACAGGAAACACCGGGGAGCTGTTTTTT.

This chain links TRBV9 with TRBJ2-3, with D possibly TRBD2 on 5 matching bases. Germline loops: CDR1 SGDLS, CDR2 YYNGEE. V lost 4 bases and J 5 bases, leaving 14 bases between the germline ends. The CDR3 contains 14 residues. CDR3 sequence: CASSFTSRGDTQYF. CDR3 nucleotide sequence: TGTGCCAGCAGCTTTACTAGTAGAGGAGATACGCAGTATTTT.

The V gene is TRBV6-1, the J gene TRBJ1-5, with 8 positions matching TRBD1. Trimming took 7 bases from V and 6 from J; bases not matched to a gene: 8. CDR3 size: 14 residues. In germline, CDR1 is MNHNS, CDR2 SASEGT. The DNA for the CDR3 is TGTGCCAGCACCTACGGACAGGGTCCTCAGCCCCAGCATTTT. Protein: CASTYGQGPQPQHF.

The CDR3 region is CSASGDGPYEQYF. In nucleotides, the CDR3 is TGCAGTGCTAGCGGGGACGGCCCCTACGAGCAGTACTTC. The V gene is TRBV20-1, the J gene TRBJ2-7; D may correspond to TRBD1 or TRBD2 (5 bases each). Germline CDR1 DFQATT, CDR2 SNEGSKA (reference sequence). The CDR3 has 13 residues. The ends were cut back, 3 bases at V and 2 bases at J, with 11 bases in the middle.

The V call is TRBV19, the J call TRBJ1-2; no reliable D call. V shed 9 bases and J shed 6 bases, with 14 bases lying between them. This CDR3 contains 12 residues. From germline, CDR1 is LNHDA and CDR2 SQIVND (reference sequence). CDR3 sequence: CASVSGLNGYTF. DNA of the CDR3: TGTGCCAGCGTCTCGGGGTTGAATGGCTACACCTTC.

The table lists this clonotype with a few counts. The rearrangement uses TRBV2 and TRBJ2-6, with D perhaps TRBD1 or TRBD2 (5 bases each). CDR1 and CDR2 (germline): SNHLY, FYNNEI. Trimming left V 6 bases short and J 2 bases short, with 11 bases between. This CDR3 region has 15 residues. The CDR3 nucleotides are TGTGCCAGCAGGAGGGAAGGGGCTGGGGCCAACGTCCTGACTTTC. Protein product: CASRREGAGANVLTF.

The chain recombines TRBV10-3 with TRBJ2-1; 8 bases are shared with TRBD2. The CDR3 is 15 residues long. The junction had 11 bases not matched to a gene; V was cut back by 6 bases and J by 7 bases. Germline CDR1 is ENHRY and CDR2 is SYGVKD. The CDR3 DNA reads TGTGCCATCAGCCCAAAGCGGGAGACGGCGAATGAGCAGTTCTTC. Protein: CAISPKRETANEQFF.

This chain joins TRBV20-1 and TRBJ2-7; TRBD2 matches at 9 bases. V was clipped by 6 bases and J by 0 bases; unmatched bases: 6. The CDR3 has 14 residues. From germline, CDR1 is DFQATT and CDR2 SNEGSKA (reference sequence). This chain's CDR3 is CSAPPSGASYEQYF. The CDR3 bases are TGCAGTGCCCCCCCTAGCGGGGCCTCCTACGAGCAGTACTTC.

The table lists this clonotype with a few counts. The DNA of the CDR3 is TGTGCCACCAGCAGAGAATCTGGGGCCAACGTCCTGACTTTC. Its protein is CATSRESGANVLTF. This chain links TRBV15 with TRBJ2-6; D uncertain. The CDR3 loop spans 14 amino acids. CDR1 LNHNV and CDR2 YYDKDF come from the germline V gene (reference sequence). Trimming took 0 bases from V and 1 from J, leaving 1 base between them. The entire variable domain, with the rest obtained from reference TRBV15 and TRBJ2-6, is as follows: DAMVIQNPRYQVTQFGKPVTLSCSQTLNHNVMYWYQQKSSQAPKLLFHYYDKDFNNEADTPDNFQSRRPNTSFCFLDIRSPGLGDTAMYLCATSRESGANVLTFGAGSRLTVL.

This rearrangement joins TRBV14 to TRBJ2-1; no clear D. Deletions cut 10 bases from V and 2 bases from J, with 15 bases between. The V gene's germline CDR1 is SGHDN and CDR2 FVKESK. This CDR3 spans 14 amino acids. The CDR3 reads CAKKWHPPYNEQFF. For the CDR3, the DNA is TGTGCCAAAAAGTGGCACCCCCCCTACAATGAGCAGTTCTTC.

The genes are TRBV11-2 and TRBJ1-5, with TRBD1 identical over 8 bases. V lost 1 base to trimming and J lost 2 bases; unmatched junction nucleotides: 4. The CDR3 is 16 amino acids. Germline-derived CDR1 and CDR2 are SGHAT and FQNNGV. DNA of the CDR3: TGTGCCAGCAGCTTAGGTACGGGACAGGGCAATCAGCCCCAGCATTTT. It codes for CASSLGTGQGNQPQHF.

This clonotype was recorded a few times. V is TRBV5-6 and J is TRBJ1-2, with TRBD1 as a possible D gene (6 bases). V dropped 1 base and J dropped 5 bases, with 21 bases sitting between them. The CDR3 runs 17 residues. Looked up from germline, CDR1 is SGHDT and CDR2 is YYEEEE. CDR3 bases: TGTGCCAGCAGCTTGAACAGGGAGTACCCTACCCTATATGGCTACACCTTC. It is translated as CASSLNREYPTLYGYTF.

CDR3 in DNA: TGCAGTGCTAGAGATCCAATGACAGGTCAATCATTTGGCTACACCTTC. As protein: CSARDPMTGQSFGYTF. The J gene is TRBJ1-2, the V gene TRBV20-1; tentatively, D is TRBD1 (6 bases). This CDR3 comprises 16 residues. Germline CDR1 reads DFQATT; CDR2 reads SNEGSKA (reference sequence). The ends were cut back, 0 bases at V and 7 bases at J, with 21 bases in the middle.

This clonotype came up a few times. The chain carries TRBV9 and TRBJ2-7; 12 bases line up with TRBD1. Germline V gene sequence: CDR1 SGDLS, CDR2 YYNGEE. The V segment lost 0 bases and the J segment 0 bases; nucleotides outside the gene matches: 7. This CDR3 comprises 18 residues. This CDR3 is CASSVGGTGGGHSYEQYF. The CDR3 DNA reads as TGTGCCAGCAGCGTAGGAGGGACAGGGGGCGGTCACTCCTACGAGCAGTACTTC.

The rearrangement uses TRBV20-1 and TRBJ1-5, with 7 bases that match TRBD1. The CDR3 is 13 amino acids. Per the germline V gene, CDR1 is DFQATT and CDR2 is SNEGSKA (reference sequence). The V segment lost 6 bases and the J segment 6 bases; nucleotides outside the gene matches: 8. The CDR3 is CSAVGQFGQPQHF. The DNA for the CDR3 is TGCAGTGCCGTGGGACAGTTCGGTCAGCCCCAGCATTTT.

Many counts were recorded for this clonotype. V and J are TRBV3-1 and TRBJ2-1; D could derive from TRBD1 or TRBD2 (6 bases each). CDR3 length: 16 amino acids. With 5 bases removed from V and 4 bases from J, the gap between germline ends came to 18 bases. Per the germline V gene, CDR1 is LGHDT and CDR2 is YNNKEL (reference sequence). The CDR3 bases are TGTGCCAGCAGCTCCACAGGGAGGAGAGGTTACAATGAGCAGTTCTTC. Encoded protein: CASSSTGRRGYNEQFF.

This chain connects TRBV6-5 to TRBJ1-1, with TRBD1 matching 9 bases. The CDR3 loop spans 13 amino acids. Trimming took 5 bases from V and 6 from J; bases not matched to a gene: 4. The germline gives CDR1 MNHEY, CDR2 SVGAGI. The CDR3 DNA is TGTGCCAGCAGTAGACAGGGGGGCTCTGAAGCTTTCTTT. Its translation: CASSRQGGSEAFF.

The V gene is TRBV4-2, the J gene TRBJ2-1, with D possibly TRBD2 on 5 matching bases. There are 16 residues in the CDR3. Trimming stripped 0 bases from V and 0 bases from J, with 9 bases between. CDR1 LGHNA and CDR2 YNFKEQ come from the germline V gene. The CDR3 nucleotides read TGTGCCAGCAGCCAAGAGTTCCGGGGCTCCTACAATGAGCAGTTCTTC. Translating it yields CASSQEFRGSYNEQFF.

The chain combines TRBV6-5 with TRBJ2-3; 7 bases map to TRBD2. CDR1 and CDR2 (germline): MNHEY, SVGAGI. The CDR3 totals 15 residues. V was clipped by 4 bases and J by 3 bases; unmatched bases: 7. The CDR3 loop is CASSWLGGWTDTQYF. CDR3 sequence (DNA): TGTGCCAGCAGTTGGTTGGGGGGGTGGACAGATACGCAGTATTTT.

In its sample, this clonotype was seen a few times. The chain couples TRBV10-3 to TRBJ2-3, with 10 bases matching TRBD2. Germline loops: CDR1 ENHRY, CDR2 SYGVKD. V shed 5 bases and J 1 base; nucleotides not matched to a gene: 9. The CDR3 is made up of 17 amino acids. The DNA of the CDR3 is TGTGCCATCAGTCCAGTGACTAGCGGGCCGGGCACAGATACGCAGTATTTT. Its translation: CAISPVTSGPGTDTQYF.